One sample yielded the 24 T cell receptor beta chains listed below, sequenced in a study of blood T cell repertoires in COVID-19 (dated by TCRdb to the early 2020s). Libraries were constructed by the immunoSEQ multiplex PCR assay. This immuneACCESS table, as held by TCRdb, lists in-frame sequences with V and J called but not all clones. Of the missing ones, under half trace to an unresolved V gene in checked studies; the others have no known cause. This sample comprises under 95,000 clones, approximately 90% of them detected only once. The ten largest clonotypes hold roughly 5.7% of the sample. The sequenced sample consisted of peripheral blood. The receptors shown here come from a man aged 60-69 years with acute or convalescent COVID-19.

The V call is TRBV9, the J call TRBJ2-7; D may be TRBD1 (6 bases). In germline, CDR1 is SGDLS, CDR2 YYNGEE. The CDR3 sequence is 14 residues long. Trimming removed 0 bases at V and 0 bases at J, with 7 bases between. CDR3 residues: CASSVEDSSYEQYF. In DNA form, the CDR3 reads TGTGCCAGCAGCGTAGAGGACAGCTCCTACGAGCAGTACTTC.

This chain's CDR3 is CATSGGTGSTDTQYF. The CDR3, as DNA: TGTGCCACCAGTGGGGGGACAGGTAGCACAGATACGCAGTATTTT. The chain combines TRBV24-1 with TRBJ2-3, with 8 bases lining up with TRBD1. The CDR3 contains 15 residues. V was clipped by 5 bases and J by 0 bases; unmatched bases: 3. Germline-derived CDR1 and CDR2 are KGHDR and SFDVKD.

The chain combines TRBV7-2 with TRBJ1-4, with D possibly TRBD1 on 5 matching bases. This CDR3 contains 14 residues. V was clipped by 4 bases and J by 4 bases, with 10 bases between them. In germline, CDR1 is SGHTA, CDR2 FQGNSA. This CDR3 reads CASSYQGLNEKLFF. Here the CDR3 DNA reads TGTGCCAGCAGCTACCAGGGCCTTAATGAAAAACTGTTTTTT.

The rearrangement uses TRBV27 and TRBJ2-4; 10 bases line up with TRBD1. This CDR3 has 13 residues. Germline values: CDR1 MNHEY, CDR2 SMNVEV (reference sequence). Losses at the gene ends were 3 bases for V and 8 bases for J; bases not matched to a gene: 1. This chain's CDR3 is CASSFDRGHIQYF. CDR3 nucleotides: TGTGCCAGCAGTTTCGACAGGGGGCACATTCAGTACTTC.

Here the CDR3 DNA reads TGTGCCAGCAGCCTCCGACCGGGGGGAGACACAGATACGCAGTATTTT. It encodes CASSLRPGGDTDTQYF. The V gene is TRBV4-2, the J gene TRBJ2-3, with TRBD2 matching 7 bases. Germline assignment: CDR1 LGHNA and CDR2 YNFKEQ. CDR3 length: 16 amino acids. V shed 4 bases, J shed 2 bases, and the junction held 9 bases outside the gene matches.

The chain carries TRBV5-1 and TRBJ2-7; TRBD1 is a possible D gene (6 bases). V shed 1 base and J shed 6 bases, with 14 bases lying between them. Germline CDR1 reads SGHRS; CDR2 reads YFSETQ. The CDR3 is 14 amino acids. CDR3 coding DNA: TGCGCCAGCAGCTTGCAGGGGCGGGCGGCCGAGCAGTACTTC. Translation gives CASSLQGRAAEQYF. Drawing the rest from reference TRBV5-1 and TRBJ2-7, the complete variable domain is KAGVTQTPRYLIKTRGQQVTLSCSPISGHRSVSWYQQTPGQGLQFLFEYFSETQRNKGNFPGRFSGRQFSNSRSEMNVSTLELGDSALYLCASSLQGRAAEQYFGPGTRLTVT.

The rearrangement uses TRBV29-1 and TRBJ2-7; TRBD1 aligns across 8 bases. V lost 0 bases, J lost 4 bases, and 5 bases stayed unmatched. Germline V gives CDR1 SQVTM, CDR2 ANQGSEA. This CDR3 has 14 amino acids. The CDR3 DNA sequence: TGCAGCGTTGAAGACCGAGACAGGGGTTACGAGCAGTACTTC. This codes for CSVEDRDRGYEQYF.

This rearrangement joins TRBV5-1 to TRBJ2-5; D not resolved. The CDR3 contains 14 residues. The ends were cut back, 0 bases at V and 2 bases at J, with 8 bases in the middle. Germline V CDR1 and CDR2: SGHRS, YFSETQ. In nucleotides, the CDR3 is TGCGCCAGCAGCTTGGGCCCGGTTCAAGAGACCCAGTACTTC. Protein sequence: CASSLGPVQETQYF. Supplemented by reference TRBV5-1 and TRBJ2-5, the full variable domain reads KAGVTQTPRYLIKTRGQQVTLSCSPISGHRSVSWYQQTPGQGLQFLFEYFSETQRNKGNFPGRFSGRQFSNSRSEMNVSTLELGDSALYLCASSLGPVQETQYFGPGTRLLVL.

This rearrangement joins TRBV4-3 to TRBJ2-5, with 11 bases fitting TRBD2. Germline lookup yields CDR1 LGHNA and CDR2 YSLEER. The CDR3 length is 15 residues. The ends lost 0 bases at V and 4 bases at J; junction bases unmatched: 1. The CDR3 sequence: CASSQDLAGGETQYF. CDR3 coding DNA: TGCGCCAGCAGCCAAGATCTAGCGGGGGGAGAGACCCAGTACTTC.

The chain links TRBV3-1 (or the pseudogene TRBV3-2) to TRBJ2-5; 9 bases fit TRBD2. V dropped 3 bases and J dropped 5; count of bases not matched to a gene: 10. Germline assignment: CDR1 LGHDT and CDR2 YNNKEL (reference sequence). The CDR3 covers 16 residues. The CDR3 DNA is TGTGCCAGCAGCCATGGGCTAGCGGGGTCGGGGGAGACCCAGTACTTC. Protein: CASSHGLAGSGETQYF.

The chain couples TRBV5-5 to TRBJ2-7, with 7 bases aligning to TRBD1. J was trimmed by 0 bases and V by 3 bases; bases with no gene match: 3. This CDR3 spans 14 amino acids. The germline CDR1 and CDR2 sequences are SGHKS and YYEKEE (reference sequence). CDR3 sequence: CASSSTGNSYEQYF. DNA of the CDR3: TGTGCCAGCAGCTCGACAGGGAACTCCTACGAGCAGTACTTC.

The rearrangement joins TRBV5-3 to TRBJ1-4; 9 positions agree with TRBD1. TRBV5-3 is recorded as an ORF, its role being uncertain. J lost 2 bases, V lost 1 base, and 3 bases had no gene match. The CDR3 is made up of 16 amino acids. CDR3 DNA: TGTGCCAGAAGCTTGCGACAGGGGGGGACTAATGAAAAACTGTTTTTT. Residues: CARSLRQGGTNEKLFF.

The chain couples TRBV4-3 to TRBJ1-1; weak D call: TRBD1 (5 bases). The V gene's germline CDR1 is LGHNA and CDR2 YSLEER. The CDR3 covers 16 residues. The V end was cut by 0 bases, the J end by 4 bases, with 15 bases between. This CDR3 is CASSQDYSAGGTEAFF. CDR3 nucleotides: TGCGCCAGCAGCCAAGATTACAGCGCCGGGGGCACTGAAGCTTTCTTT.

This sequence joins TRBV30 and TRBJ2-5, with 15 bases matching TRBD2. Germline V gene lookup returns CDR1 GTSNPN and CDR2 SVGIG (reference sequence). The CDR3 sequence is 17 residues long. J was trimmed by 1 base and V by 3 bases; bases with no gene match: 6. CDR3 sequence (DNA): TGTGCCTGGAGCGCCGGACTAGCGGGGGGGCGCCAAGAGACCCAGTACTTC. The encoded protein is CAWSAGLAGGRQETQYF.

The V call is TRBV7-6, the J call TRBJ2-2; 10 bases map to TRBD2. Germline V lookup: CDR1 SGHVS, CDR2 FNYEAQ. The CDR3 covers 16 residues. Germline trimming cut 0 bases from V and 6 bases from J; bases unmatched to any gene: 4. The CDR3 spells CASSLAASGGAGELFF. The CDR3 nucleotides are TGTGCCAGCAGCTTAGCGGCTAGCGGGGGAGCCGGGGAGCTGTTTTTT.

The chain uses TRBV9 and TRBJ2-2; 13 bases fit TRBD2. The germline gives CDR1 SGDLS, CDR2 YYNGEE. CDR3 length: 17 amino acids. The V segment lost 3 bases and the J segment 4 bases; nucleotides outside the gene matches: 6. Here the CDR3 reads CASSALLAGGATGELFF. In DNA, the CDR3 is TGTGCCAGCAGCGCCCTACTAGCGGGGGGGGCCACCGGGGAGCTGTTTTTT.

This clone was detected once. The chain links TRBV19 to TRBJ1-1; D is undetermined. Germline values: CDR1 LNHDA, CDR2 SQIVND (reference sequence). The V end was cut by 7 bases, the J end by 4 bases, with 13 bases between. This CDR3 region has 13 residues. In nucleotides, the CDR3 is TGTGCCAGTACTGACCAACTAGGCACTGAAGCTTTCTTT. This translates into CASTDQLGTEAFF.

V is TRBV11-2 and J is TRBJ2-5, with 7 bases matching TRBD1. CDR1 is SGHAT, CDR2 FQNNGV, per germline. V trimming: 4 bases; J trimming: 5 bases; junction bases outside the gene matches: 10. The CDR3 extends over 15 amino acids. The CDR3 region has the DNA TGTGCCAGCAGCTCCTGGACAGGCCTACGGGAGACCCAGTACTTC. Translated: CASSSWTGLRETQYF.

The genes are TRBV12-3 or TRBV12-4 and TRBJ2-7, with D possibly being TRBD1 (5 bases). V was pared by 6 bases and J by 7 bases, with 13 bases between. This CDR3 is 12 amino acids long. The CDR3: CASSSIPGEQYF. CDR3 coding DNA: TGTGCCAGCAGCTCTATCCCAGGGGAGCAGTACTTC.

The chain links TRBV10-3 to TRBJ1-3, with 7 nucleotides matching TRBD1. Losses at the gene ends were 10 bases for V and 1 base for J; bases not matched to a gene: 4. Germline V gene lookup returns CDR1 ENHRY and CDR2 SYGVKD. This CDR3 is 13 amino acids long. The CDR3 DNA is TGTGCCACCGGACAGGATTCTGGAAACACCATATATTTT. It specifies CATGQDSGNTIYF.

The chain links TRBV3-1 (or the pseudogene TRBV3-2) to TRBJ1-1; D call uncertain. V was clipped by 0 bases and J by 3 bases, with 11 bases between them. Germline V gene lookup returns CDR1 LGHDT and CDR2 YNNKEL (reference sequence). The length of the CDR3 is 15 residues. DNA of the CDR3: TGTGCCAGCAGCCAAGATCTGGTCAGTTACACTGAAGCTTTCTTT. This translates into CASSQDLVSYTEAFF.

In DNA form, the CDR3 reads TGCGCCAGCAGCCAAGCCGGGACAGGGGAGAAAGCTTTCTTT. Its protein product is CASSQAGTGEKAFF. The V call is TRBV4-3, the J call TRBJ1-1, with TRBD1 matching over 10 bases. CDR1 LGHNA and CDR2 YSLEER come from the germline V gene. V lost 1 base and J lost 9; bases outside the gene matches: 5. This CDR3 region has 14 residues.

In nucleotides, the CDR3 is TGCAGCGTTAAAACAGGGGGCGACTACAATGAGCAGTTCTTC. As protein: CSVKTGGDYNEQFF. The V and J genes are TRBV29-1 and TRBJ2-1, with 9 bases identical to TRBD1. After removal of 5 bases from V and 3 bases from J, the junction contained 5 bases not matched to a gene. The CDR3 extends over 14 amino acids. Germline CDR1 is SQVTM and CDR2 is ANQGSEA.

V and J are TRBV7-9 and TRBJ1-1; D is uncertain. Germline assignment: CDR1 SEHNR and CDR2 FQNEAQ (reference sequence). The CDR3 has 15 amino acids. Trimming took off 6 bases at V and 0 bases at J, with 14 bases between the two ends. The CDR3 bases are TGTGCCAGCAGATTGTCGGGGATAATGAACACTGAAGCTTTCTTT. Amino acid sequence: CASRLSGIMNTEAFF.